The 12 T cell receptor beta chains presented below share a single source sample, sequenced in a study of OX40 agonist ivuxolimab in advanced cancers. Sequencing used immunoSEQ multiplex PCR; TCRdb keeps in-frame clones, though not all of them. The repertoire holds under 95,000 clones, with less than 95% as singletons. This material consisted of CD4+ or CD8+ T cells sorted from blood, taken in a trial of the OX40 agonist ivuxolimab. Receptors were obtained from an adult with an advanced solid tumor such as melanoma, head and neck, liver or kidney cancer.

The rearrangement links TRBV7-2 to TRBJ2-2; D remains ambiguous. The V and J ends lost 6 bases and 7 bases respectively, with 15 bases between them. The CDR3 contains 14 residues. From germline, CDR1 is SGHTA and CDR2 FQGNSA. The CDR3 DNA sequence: TGTGCCAGCAGTCCCGATGGGGTTTACGGGGAGCTGTTTTTT. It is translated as CASSPDGVYGELFF.

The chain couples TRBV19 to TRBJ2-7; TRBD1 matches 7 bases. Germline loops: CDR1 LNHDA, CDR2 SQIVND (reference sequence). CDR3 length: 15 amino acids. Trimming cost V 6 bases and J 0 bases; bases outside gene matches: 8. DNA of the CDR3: TGTGCCAGTAGCACCGGGACAGATAGCTCCTACGAGCAGTACTTC. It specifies CASSTGTDSSYEQYF.

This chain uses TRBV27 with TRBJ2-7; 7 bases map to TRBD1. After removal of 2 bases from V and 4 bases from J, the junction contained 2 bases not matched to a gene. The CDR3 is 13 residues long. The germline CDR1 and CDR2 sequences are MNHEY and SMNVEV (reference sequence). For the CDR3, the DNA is TGTGCCAGCAGTTTAAGCAGGGGGTACGAGCAGTACTTC. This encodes CASSLSRGYEQYF.

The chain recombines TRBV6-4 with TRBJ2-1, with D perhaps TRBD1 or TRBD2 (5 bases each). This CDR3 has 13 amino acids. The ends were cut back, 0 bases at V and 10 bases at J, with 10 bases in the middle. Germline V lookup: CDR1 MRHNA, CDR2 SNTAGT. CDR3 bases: TGTGCCAGCAGTGACTCGGGGGTTGGGGAGCAGTTCTTC. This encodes CASSDSGVGEQFF.

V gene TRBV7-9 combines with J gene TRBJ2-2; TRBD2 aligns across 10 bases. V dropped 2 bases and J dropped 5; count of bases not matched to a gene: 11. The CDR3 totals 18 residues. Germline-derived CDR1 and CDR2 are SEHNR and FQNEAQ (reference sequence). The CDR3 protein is CASSLFSSGRAWTGELFF. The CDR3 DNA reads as TGTGCCAGCAGCTTATTTTCCAGCGGGAGGGCCTGGACCGGGGAGCTGTTTTTT.

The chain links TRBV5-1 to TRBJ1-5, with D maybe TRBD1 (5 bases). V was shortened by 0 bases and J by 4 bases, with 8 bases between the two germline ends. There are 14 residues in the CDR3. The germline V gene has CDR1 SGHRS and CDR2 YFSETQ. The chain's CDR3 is CASSLGGANQPQHF. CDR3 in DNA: TGCGCCAGCAGCTTGGGCGGGGCTAATCAGCCCCAGCATTTT.

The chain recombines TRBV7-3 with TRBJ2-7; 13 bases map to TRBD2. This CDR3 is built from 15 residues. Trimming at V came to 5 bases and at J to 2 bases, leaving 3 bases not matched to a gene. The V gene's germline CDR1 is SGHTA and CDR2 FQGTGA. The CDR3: CASSLGLAGAYEQYF. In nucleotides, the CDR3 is TGTGCCAGCAGCCTCGGACTAGCGGGAGCCTACGAGCAGTACTTC.

The CDR3 sequence is CASSLRWGERTEAFF. The CDR3 nucleotides read TGTGCCAGCAGCTTACGGTGGGGCGAACGGACTGAAGCTTTCTTT. The V and J genes are TRBV6-6 and TRBJ1-1; possible D gene TRBD1, 5 bases. This CDR3 comprises 15 residues. Germline CDR1 and CDR2: MNHNY and SVGAGI (reference sequence). V lost 6 bases, J lost 5 bases, and 19 bases lay in between.

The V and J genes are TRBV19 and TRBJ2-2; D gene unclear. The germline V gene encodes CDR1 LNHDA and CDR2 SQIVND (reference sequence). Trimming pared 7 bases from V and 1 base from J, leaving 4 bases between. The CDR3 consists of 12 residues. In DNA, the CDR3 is TGTGCCAGTAAGGGGAACACCGGGGAGCTGTTTTTT. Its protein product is CASKGNTGELFF.

This CDR3 reads CASSSDRDGEQYF. CDR3 nucleotide sequence: TGTGCCAGCAGCTCGGACAGGGACGGCGAGCAGTACTTC. V and J are TRBV13 and TRBJ2-7; 8 bases are shared with TRBD1. Germline V gene sequence: CDR1 PRHDT, CDR2 FYEKMQ (reference sequence). The CDR3 extends over 13 amino acids. V gave up 4 bases and J gave up 6 bases; unmatched junction bases: 5.

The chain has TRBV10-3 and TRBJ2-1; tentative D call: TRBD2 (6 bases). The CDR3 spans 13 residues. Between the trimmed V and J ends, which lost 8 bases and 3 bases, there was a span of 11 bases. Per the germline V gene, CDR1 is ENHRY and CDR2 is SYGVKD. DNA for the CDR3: TGTGCCATCGGGGACTTTGGCTACAATGAGCAGTTCTTC. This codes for CAIGDFGYNEQFF.

The chain's CDR3 is CAWSGGVVITLGSYEQYF. DNA for the CDR3: TGTGCCTGGAGTGGAGGAGTAGTGATTACCCTCGGGTCCTACGAGCAGTACTTC. This rearrangement joins TRBV30 to TRBJ2-7; D unresolved. Trimming removed 1 base from V and 1 base from J, with 23 bases in between. The CDR3 totals 18 residues. CDR1 GTSNPN and CDR2 SVGIG come from the germline V gene (reference sequence).